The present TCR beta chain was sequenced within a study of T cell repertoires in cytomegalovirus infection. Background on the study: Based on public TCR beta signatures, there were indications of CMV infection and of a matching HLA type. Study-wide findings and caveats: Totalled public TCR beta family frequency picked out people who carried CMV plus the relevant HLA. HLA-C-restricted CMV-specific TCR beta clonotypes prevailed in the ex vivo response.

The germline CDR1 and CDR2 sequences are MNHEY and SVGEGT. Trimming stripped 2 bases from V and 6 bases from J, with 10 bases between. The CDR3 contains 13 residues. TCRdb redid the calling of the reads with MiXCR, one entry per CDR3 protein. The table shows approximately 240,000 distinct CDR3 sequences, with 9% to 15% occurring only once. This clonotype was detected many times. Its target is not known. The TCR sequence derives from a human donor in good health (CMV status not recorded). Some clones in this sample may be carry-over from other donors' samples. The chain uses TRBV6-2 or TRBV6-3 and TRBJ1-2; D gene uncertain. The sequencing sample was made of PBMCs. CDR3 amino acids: CASSYAVGNGYTF. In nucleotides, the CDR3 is TGTGCCAGCAGTTACGCTGTCGGGAATGGCTACACCTTC.